This is a list of T cell receptor beta chains from one sample in a study of vaccination and CD4 T cells after COVID-19. Their recognized antigens are unknown. TCRdb used MiXCR to reprocess the PCR reads, holding one entry per CDR3 protein. This repertoire shows 20,000 to 25,000 distinct CDR3 sequences, 35% to 40% found once; its top ten account for approximately 4.5%. The specimen was CD4+ T cells from blood, cultured in vitro, collected before SARS-CoV-2 vaccination. The receptors were sampled from a human donor who had recovered from COVID-19. CDR3s include the opening cysteine and the closing phenylalanine or tryptophan. Each record gives: CDR3 protein, CDR3 DNA, D gene, J gene, V gene, clone size. A D gene is named only where the DNA matches it firmly. Clone size, where shown, is once, few, many, or a class for clones that have expanded.

CDR3 protein: CASRGDRSQPQHF; CDR3 DNA: TGTGCCAGCAGGGGGGACAGAAGTCAGCCCCAGCATTTT; D gene: TRBD1; J gene: TRBJ1-5; V gene: TRBV6-1; clone size: medium-sized
CDR3 protein: CASSLREGDTQYF; CDR3 DNA: TGTGCCAGCAGCTTGAGGGAGGGAGATACGCAGTATTTT; D gene: TRBD2; J gene: TRBJ2-3; V gene: TRBV5-4; clone size: NA
CDR3 protein: CASSDPAGAASYGYTF; CDR3 DNA: TGTGCCAGCAGCGACCCGGCCGGGGCGGCGAGCTATGGCTACACCTTC; D gene: NA; J gene: TRBJ1-2; V gene: TRBV7-9; clone size: NA
CDR3 protein: CASSFPTANTGELFF; CDR3 DNA: TGTGCCAGCAGCTTTCCTACCGCGAACACCGGGGAGCTGTTTTTT; D gene: NA; J gene: TRBJ2-2; V gene: TRBV11-3; clone size: NA
CDR3 protein: CASSLVSGPGELFF; CDR3 DNA: TGTGCCAGCAGCTTAGTGTCGGGGCCCGGGGAGCTGTTTTTT; D gene: NA; J gene: TRBJ2-2; V gene: TRBV11-2; clone size: NA
CDR3 protein: CASSDSTSGSNEQFF; CDR3 DNA: TGTGCCAGCAGTGACTCGACTAGCGGGAGCAATGAGCAGTTCTTC; D gene: TRBD2; J gene: TRBJ2-1; V gene: TRBV6-4; clone size: NA
CDR3 protein: CASSYSTTSDYGYTF; CDR3 DNA: TGTGCCAGCAGTTACTCGACTACGTCCGACTATGGCTACACCTTC; D gene: NA; J gene: TRBJ1-2; V gene: TRBV6-5; clone size: NA
CDR3 protein: CSARDHSGLAGSFNVLTF; CDR3 DNA: TGCAGTGCTAGAGATCATTCGGGACTAGCGGGGTCGTTCAACGTCCTGACTTTC; D gene: TRBD2; J gene: TRBJ2-6; V gene: TRBV20-1; clone size: NA
CDR3 protein: CASSLRQGSRNEQFF; CDR3 DNA: TGTGCCAGTAGTCTCCGACAGGGTTCTCGCAATGAGCAGTTCTTC; D gene: TRBD1; J gene: TRBJ2-1; V gene: TRBV19; clone size: NA
CDR3 protein: CSASSGGFTDTQYF; CDR3 DNA: TGCAGTGCTAGTTCGGGGGGATTCACAGATACGCAGTATTTT; D gene: TRBD2; J gene: TRBJ2-3; V gene: TRBV20-1; clone size: NA
CDR3 protein: CASSPWGLTSGGNNEQFF; CDR3 DNA: TGTGCCAGCAGCCCCTGGGGGTTGACTAGCGGGGGTAACAATGAGCAGTTCTTC; D gene: TRBD2; J gene: TRBJ2-1; V gene: TRBV7-6; clone size: few
CDR3 protein: CAWNGGASEQYF; CDR3 DNA: TGTGCCTGGAACGGGGGTGCGAGCGAGCAGTACTTC; D gene: NA; J gene: TRBJ2-7; V gene: TRBV30; clone size: once
CDR3 protein: CASSSIGGTEQFF; CDR3 DNA: TGTGCCAGTAGTTCGATCGGGGGTACTGAGCAGTTCTTC; D gene: NA; J gene: TRBJ2-1; V gene: TRBV19; clone size: NA
CDR3 protein: CASRGTTGGETQYF; CDR3 DNA: TGTGCCAGTAGGGGCACGACAGGGGGCGAGACCCAGTACTTC; D gene: TRBD1; J gene: TRBJ2-5; V gene: TRBV19; clone size: NA
CDR3 protein: CASSLNVKGLSTDTQYF; CDR3 DNA: TGTGCCAGCAGTTTAAATGTGAAGGGACTTAGCACAGATACGCAGTATTTT; D gene: NA; J gene: TRBJ2-3; V gene: TRBV28; clone size: few
CDR3 protein: CASGGPSTDTQYF; CDR3 DNA: TGTGCCAGCGGCGGGCCGAGCACAGATACGCAGTATTTT; D gene: NA; J gene: TRBJ2-3; V gene: TRBV2; clone size: NA
CDR3 protein: CASSLDPSTAREGYTF; CDR3 DNA: TGTGCCAGCAGCTTAGATCCTAGTACAGCTAGAGAAGGCTACACCTTC; D gene: NA; J gene: TRBJ1-2; V gene: TRBV11-3; clone size: NA
CDR3 protein: CASITGQGAYNEQFF; CDR3 DNA: TGTGCCAGCATCACGGGACAGGGGGCCTACAATGAGCAGTTCTTC; D gene: TRBD1; J gene: TRBJ2-1; V gene: TRBV6-1; clone size: NA
CDR3 protein: CASSRTGSWANQPQHF; CDR3 DNA: TGTGCCAGCAGTCGCACCGGAAGTTGGGCTAATCAGCCCCAGCATTTT; D gene: NA; J gene: TRBJ1-5; V gene: TRBV6-2/TRBV6-3; clone size: NA
CDR3 protein: CASSPTFSQEQYF; CDR3 DNA: TGTGCCAGCAGCCCCACTTTCTCCCAAGAGCAGTACTTC; D gene: NA; J gene: TRBJ2-7; V gene: TRBV7-2; clone size: NA
CDR3 protein: CASSLVSESYEQYF; CDR3 DNA: TGTGCCAGCAGCTTAGTTTCGGAGTCCTACGAGCAGTACTTC; D gene: NA; J gene: TRBJ2-7; V gene: TRBV11-3; clone size: NA
CDR3 protein: CASEAANTGELFF; CDR3 DNA: TGTGCCAGCGAGGCTGCGAACACCGGCGAGCTGTTTTTT; D gene: NA; J gene: TRBJ2-2; V gene: TRBV27; clone size: NA
CDR3 protein: CSARGVPRSNEQFF; CDR3 DNA: TGCAGTGCTAGAGGCGTCCCGAGAAGCAATGAGCAGTTCTTC; D gene: NA; J gene: TRBJ2-1; V gene: TRBV20-1; clone size: NA
CDR3 protein: CASSQPGVNGNTIYF; CDR3 DNA: TGTGCCAGCAGTCAACCCGGGGTCAATGGAAACACCATATATTTT; D gene: NA; J gene: TRBJ1-3; V gene: TRBV7-8; clone size: few
CDR3 protein: CASSLGPLAGGGQYF; CDR3 DNA: TGTGCCAGCAGCTTAGGTCCACTAGCGGGTGGCGGGCAGTACTTC; D gene: TRBD2; J gene: TRBJ2-7; V gene: TRBV11-3; clone size: NA
CDR3 protein: CAWSPTANYGYTF; CDR3 DNA: TGTGCCTGGAGCCCGACAGCTAACTATGGCTACACCTTC; D gene: NA; J gene: TRBJ1-2; V gene: TRBV30; clone size: NA
CDR3 protein: CSARLFSSGTDTQYF; CDR3 DNA: TGCAGTGCTAGATTGTTCAGCTCGGGCACAGATACGCAGTATTTT; D gene: NA; J gene: TRBJ2-3; V gene: TRBV20-1; clone size: NA
CDR3 protein: CASSQMRGRKDSPLHF; CDR3 DNA: TGTGCCAGTAGCCAGATGAGGGGGCGCAAAGATTCACCCCTCCACTTT; D gene: TRBD1; J gene: TRBJ1-6; V gene: TRBV19; clone size: NA
CDR3 protein: CASSLSREQAGGGEQFF; CDR3 DNA: TGTGCCAGCAGTTTATCGCGGGAGCAAGCGGGAGGAGGTGAGCAGTTCTTC; D gene: TRBD2; J gene: TRBJ2-1; V gene: TRBV27; clone size: NA
CDR3 protein: CASRGDRGMSQPQHF; CDR3 DNA: TGTGCCAGCAGGGGGGACAGGGGGATGAGTCAGCCCCAGCATTTT; D gene: TRBD1; J gene: TRBJ1-5; V gene: TRBV2; clone size: NA
CDR3 protein: CASSSLGAKTQYF; CDR3 DNA: TGTGCCAGCAGCTCACTTGGGGCCAAGACCCAGTACTTC; D gene: NA; J gene: TRBJ2-5; V gene: TRBV12-3/TRBV12-4; clone size: NA
CDR3 protein: CSARGTGVGNTEAFF; CDR3 DNA: TGCAGTGCTAGAGGGACAGGGGTGGGGAACACTGAAGCTTTCTTT; D gene: TRBD1; J gene: TRBJ1-1; V gene: TRBV20-1; clone size: NA
CDR3 protein: CASKPDRGITEAFF; CDR3 DNA: TGCGCCAGCAAACCCGACAGGGGGATCACTGAAGCTTTCTTT; D gene: TRBD1; J gene: TRBJ1-1; V gene: TRBV10-2; clone size: few
CDR3 protein: CASSYSRAGENTEAFF; CDR3 DNA: TGTGCCAGCAGTTACTCGAGGGCAGGGGAGAACACTGAAGCTTTCTTT; D gene: NA; J gene: TRBJ1-1; V gene: TRBV6-5; clone size: few
CDR3 protein: CASSYSSAGYQPQHF; CDR3 DNA: TGTGCCAGCAGTTACTCGTCGGCGGGGTATCAGCCCCAGCATTTT; D gene: NA; J gene: TRBJ1-5; V gene: TRBV6-5; clone size: NA
CDR3 protein: CAWSEERGNRNTQYF; CDR3 DNA: TGTGCCTGGAGTGAGGAGCGGGGGAATAGAAATACGCAGTATTTT; D gene: TRBD2; J gene: TRBJ2-3; V gene: TRBV30; clone size: NA
CDR3 protein: CASSLAMGGAYEQYF; CDR3 DNA: TGTGCCAGCAGCTTAGCAATGGGGGGTGCCTACGAGCAGTACTTC; D gene: NA; J gene: TRBJ2-7; V gene: TRBV7-2; clone size: NA
CDR3 protein: CASSIESARGPDTQYF; CDR3 DNA: TGTGCCAGTAGTATAGAGTCTGCCCGGGGCCCAGATACGCAGTATTTT; D gene: NA; J gene: TRBJ2-3; V gene: TRBV19; clone size: NA
CDR3 protein: CSARLIQGVSPLHF; CDR3 DNA: TGCAGTGCCAGGCTCATACAAGGGGTTTCGCCCCTCCACTTT; D gene: NA; J gene: TRBJ1-6; V gene: TRBV20-1; clone size: few
CDR3 protein: CASSLTENTEAFF; CDR3 DNA: TGTGCCAGCAGCCTGACAGAGAACACTGAAGCTTTCTTT; D gene: NA; J gene: TRBJ1-1; V gene: TRBV7-2; clone size: few
CDR3 protein: CASSESGLGVYNEQFF; CDR3 DNA: TGTGCCAGCAGCGAATCCGGACTAGGAGTCTACAATGAGCAGTTCTTC; D gene: NA; J gene: TRBJ2-1; V gene: TRBV21-1; clone size: NA
CDR3 protein: CAWTQGPNSPLHF; CDR3 DNA: TGTGCCTGGACACAGGGCCCGAATTCACCCCTCCACTTT; D gene: NA; J gene: TRBJ1-6; V gene: TRBV30; clone size: NA